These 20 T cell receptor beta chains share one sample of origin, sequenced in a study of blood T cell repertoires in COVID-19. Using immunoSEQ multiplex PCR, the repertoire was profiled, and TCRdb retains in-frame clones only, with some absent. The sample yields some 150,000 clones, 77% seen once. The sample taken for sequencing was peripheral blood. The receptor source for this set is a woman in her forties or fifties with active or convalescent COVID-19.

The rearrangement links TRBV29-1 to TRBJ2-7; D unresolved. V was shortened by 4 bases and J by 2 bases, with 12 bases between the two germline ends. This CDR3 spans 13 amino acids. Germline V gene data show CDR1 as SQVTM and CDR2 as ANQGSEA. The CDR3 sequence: CSVGAAATYEQYF. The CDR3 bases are TGCAGCGTTGGGGCAGCAGCCACCTACGAGCAGTACTTC.

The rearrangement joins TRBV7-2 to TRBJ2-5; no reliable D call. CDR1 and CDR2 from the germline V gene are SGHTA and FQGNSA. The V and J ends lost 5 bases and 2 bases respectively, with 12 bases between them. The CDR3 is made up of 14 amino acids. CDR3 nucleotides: TGTGCCAGCAGCCCAGTGGTACAACAAGAGACCCAGTACTTC. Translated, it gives CASSPVVQQETQYF.

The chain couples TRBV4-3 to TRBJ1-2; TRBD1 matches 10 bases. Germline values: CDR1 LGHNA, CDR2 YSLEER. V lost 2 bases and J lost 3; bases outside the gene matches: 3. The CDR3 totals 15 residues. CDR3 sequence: CASSQPGQGHYGYTF. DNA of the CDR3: TGCGCCAGCAGCCAACCGGGACAGGGGCACTATGGCTACACCTTC.

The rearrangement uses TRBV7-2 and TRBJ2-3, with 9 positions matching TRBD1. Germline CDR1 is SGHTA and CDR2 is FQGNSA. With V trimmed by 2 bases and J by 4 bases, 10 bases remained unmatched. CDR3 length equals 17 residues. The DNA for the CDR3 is TGTGCCAGCAGCTTATTAGGGACAGGGAGTATGCCAGATACGCAGTATTTT. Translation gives CASSLLGTGSMPDTQYF.

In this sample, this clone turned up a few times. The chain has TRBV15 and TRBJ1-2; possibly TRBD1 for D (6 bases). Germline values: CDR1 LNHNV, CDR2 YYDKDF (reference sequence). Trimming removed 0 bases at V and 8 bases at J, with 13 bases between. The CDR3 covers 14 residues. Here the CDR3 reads CATSRDPWGQGYTF. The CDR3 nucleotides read TGTGCCACCAGCAGAGATCCGTGGGGGCAGGGCTACACCTTC.

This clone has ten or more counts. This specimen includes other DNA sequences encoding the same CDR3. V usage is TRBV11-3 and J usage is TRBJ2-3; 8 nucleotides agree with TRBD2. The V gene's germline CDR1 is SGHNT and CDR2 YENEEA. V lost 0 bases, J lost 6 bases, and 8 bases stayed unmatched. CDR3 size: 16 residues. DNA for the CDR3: TGTGCCAGCAGCTTAGAGGCCGGGGGGGCAGGCGATACGCAGTATTTT. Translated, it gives CASSLEAGGAGDTQYF. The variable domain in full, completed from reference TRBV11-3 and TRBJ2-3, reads EAGVVQSPRYKIIEKKQPVAFWCNPISGHNTLYWYLQNLGQGPELLIRYENEEAVDDSQLPKDRFSAERLKGVDSTLKIQPAELGDSAVYLCASSLEAGGAGDTQYFGPGTRLTVL.

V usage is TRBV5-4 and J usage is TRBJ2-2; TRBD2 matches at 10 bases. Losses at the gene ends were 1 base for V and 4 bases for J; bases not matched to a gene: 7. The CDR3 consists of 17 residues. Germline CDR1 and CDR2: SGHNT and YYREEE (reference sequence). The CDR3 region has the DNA TGTGCCAGCAGCTTGTGGGCCAGACTAGCGGGCACCGGGGAGCTGTTTTTT. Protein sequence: CASSLWARLAGTGELFF.

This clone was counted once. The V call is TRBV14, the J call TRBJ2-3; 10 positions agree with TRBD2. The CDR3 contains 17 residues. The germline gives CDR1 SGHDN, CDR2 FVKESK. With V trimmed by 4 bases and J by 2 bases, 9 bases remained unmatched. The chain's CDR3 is CASSRLSSGGPTDTQYF. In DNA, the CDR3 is TGTGCCAGCAGCCGCCTTTCTAGCGGGGGCCCCACAGATACGCAGTATTTT.

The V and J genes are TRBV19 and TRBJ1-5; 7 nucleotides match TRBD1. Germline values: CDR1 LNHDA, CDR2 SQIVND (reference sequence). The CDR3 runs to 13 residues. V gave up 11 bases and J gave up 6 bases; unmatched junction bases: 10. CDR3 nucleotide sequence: TGTGCCGTAGGGGGCCTTGCTAGTCAGCCCCAGCATTTT. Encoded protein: CAVGGLASQPQHF.

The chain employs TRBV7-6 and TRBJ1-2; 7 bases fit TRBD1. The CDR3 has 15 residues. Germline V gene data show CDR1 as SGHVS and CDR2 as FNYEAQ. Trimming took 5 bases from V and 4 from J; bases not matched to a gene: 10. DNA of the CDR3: TGTGCCAGCAGCCCCCTGGGGCAGGGGGTCTATGGCTACACCTTC. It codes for CASSPLGQGVYGYTF.

CDR3 nucleotides: TGCAGCGTCCGGAAGGCGGGGGGTAATGAAAAACTGTTTTTT. It encodes CSVRKAGGNEKLFF. The V and J genes are TRBV29-1 and TRBJ1-4; weak D call: TRBD1 (5 bases). Germline values: CDR1 SQVTM, CDR2 ANQGSEA. The CDR3 totals 14 residues. V lost 6 bases and J 4 bases, leaving 15 bases between the germline ends. Variable domain in full (rest from reference TRBV29-1 and TRBJ1-4): SAVISQKPSRDICQRGTSLTIQCQVDSQVTMMFWYRQQPGQSLTLIATANQGSEATYESGFVIDKFPISRPNLTFSTLTVSNMSPEDSSIYLCSVRKAGGNEKLFFGSGTQLSVL.

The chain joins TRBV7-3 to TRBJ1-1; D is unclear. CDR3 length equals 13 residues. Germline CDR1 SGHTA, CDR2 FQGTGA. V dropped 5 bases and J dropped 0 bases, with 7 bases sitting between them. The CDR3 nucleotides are TGTGCCAGCAGCACTATGATGAACACTGAAGCTTTCTTT. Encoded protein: CASSTMMNTEAFF.

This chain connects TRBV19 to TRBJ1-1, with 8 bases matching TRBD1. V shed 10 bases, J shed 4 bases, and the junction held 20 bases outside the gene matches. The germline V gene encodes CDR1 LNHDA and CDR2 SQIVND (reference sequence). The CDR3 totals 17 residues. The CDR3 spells CATAQGQVGTQVTEAFF. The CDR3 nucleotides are TGTGCCACCGCACAGGGACAGGTCGGTACCCAAGTCACTGAAGCTTTCTTT.

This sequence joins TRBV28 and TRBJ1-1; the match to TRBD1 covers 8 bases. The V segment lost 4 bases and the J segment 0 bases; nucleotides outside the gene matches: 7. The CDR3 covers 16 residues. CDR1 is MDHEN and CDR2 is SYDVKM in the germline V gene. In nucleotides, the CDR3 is TGTGCCAGCAGTTGGGGGACAGGCGCCCTGAACACTGAAGCTTTCTTT. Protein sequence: CASSWGTGALNTEAFF. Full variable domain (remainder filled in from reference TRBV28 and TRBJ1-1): DVKVTQSSRYLVKRTGEKVFLECVQDMDHENMFWYRQDPGLGLRLIYFSYDVKMKEKGDIPEGYSVSREKKERFSLILESASTNQTSMYLCASSWGTGALNTEAFFGQGTRLTVV.

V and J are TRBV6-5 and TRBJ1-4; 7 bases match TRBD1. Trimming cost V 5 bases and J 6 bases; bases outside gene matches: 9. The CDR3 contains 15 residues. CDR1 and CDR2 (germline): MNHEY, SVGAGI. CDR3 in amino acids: CASSRQGGAYEKLFF. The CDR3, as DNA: TGTGCCAGCAGTCGACAAGGGGGCGCGTATGAAAAACTGTTTTTT.

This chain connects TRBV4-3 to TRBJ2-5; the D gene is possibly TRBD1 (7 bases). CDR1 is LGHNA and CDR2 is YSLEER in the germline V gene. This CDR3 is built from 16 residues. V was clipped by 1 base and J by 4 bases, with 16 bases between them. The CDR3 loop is CASSQGFGQGGETQYF. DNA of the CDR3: TGCGCCAGCAGCCAAGGGTTCGGGCAGGGGGGAGAGACCCAGTACTTC.

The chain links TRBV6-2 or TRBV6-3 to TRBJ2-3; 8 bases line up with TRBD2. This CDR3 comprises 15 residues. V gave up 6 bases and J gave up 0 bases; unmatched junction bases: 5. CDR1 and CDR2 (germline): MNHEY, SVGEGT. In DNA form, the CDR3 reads TGTGCCAGCAGCATAAGCGGGGGAAGCACAGATACGCAGTATTTT. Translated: CASSISGGSTDTQYF.

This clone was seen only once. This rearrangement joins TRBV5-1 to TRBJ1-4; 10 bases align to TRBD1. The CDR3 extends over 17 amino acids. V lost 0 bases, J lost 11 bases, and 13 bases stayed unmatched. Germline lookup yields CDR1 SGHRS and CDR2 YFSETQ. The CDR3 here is CASSLAPTGGIVGKLFF. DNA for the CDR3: TGCGCCAGCAGCTTGGCGCCGACAGGGGGCATCGTGGGGAAACTGTTTTTT.

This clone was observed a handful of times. CDR3 amino acids: CASSLSIAGRGGAFF. CDR3 bases: TGTGCCAGCAGCTTATCCATTGCGGGGCGGGGTGGCGCTTTCTTT. The chain recombines TRBV7-2 with TRBJ1-1; the D gene is possibly TRBD1 (5 bases). Germline lookup yields CDR1 SGHTA and CDR2 FQGNSA. Trimming pared 2 bases from V and 11 bases from J, leaving 21 bases between. The CDR3 has 15 amino acids.

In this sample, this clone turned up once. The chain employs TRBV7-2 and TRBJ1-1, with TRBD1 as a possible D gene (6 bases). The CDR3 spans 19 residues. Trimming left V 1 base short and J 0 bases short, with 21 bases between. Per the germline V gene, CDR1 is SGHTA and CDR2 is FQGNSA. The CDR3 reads CASSLVWGGGTSLNTEAFF. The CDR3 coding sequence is TGTGCCAGCAGCTTAGTCTGGGGAGGGGGTACTTCCCTGAACACTGAAGCTTTCTTT. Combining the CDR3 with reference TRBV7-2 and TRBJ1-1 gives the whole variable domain GAGVSQSPSNKVTEKGKDVELRCDPISGHTALYWYRQSLGQGLEFLIYFQGNSAPDKSGLPSDRFSAERTGGSVSTLTIQRTQQEDSAVYLCASSLVWGGGTSLNTEAFFGQGTRLTVV.